The clone carrying this TCR beta chain has more than one count but fewer than ten. Primers: 60 Vbeta forward and 13 Jbeta reverse. The protocol was immunoSEQ multiplex PCR, while the TCRdb copy is restricted to in-frame clones and leaves out a portion. The data hold 75,000 to 80,000 clones, with over 60% observed a single time. The data belong to a study of cytomegalovirus exposure and HLA in healthy donors. At collection, donors were nominally healthy, but unrecorded immune exposures were probable. Germline V gene sequence: CDR1 MNHNY, CDR2 SVGAGI (reference sequence). V shed 4 bases, J shed 6 bases, and the junction held 8 bases outside the gene matches. The CDR3 extends over 14 amino acids.

Sequenced sample: PBMCs. The sequence was collected from a male donor in good health and CMV-seronegative. The chain carries TRBV6-6 and TRBJ1-2, with 7 bases identical to TRBD1. The CDR3 is CASSFHDRAHGYTF. In DNA, the CDR3 is TGTGCCAGCAGTTTCCACGACAGGGCCCATGGCTACACCTTC.